This entry lists 31 T cell receptor beta chains sequenced from one sample in a study of T cell repertoires in cytomegalovirus infection. Via MiXCR, TCRdb re-called the reads, giving one row per CDR3 protein. The table includes roughly 600,000 distinct CDR3 sequences, less than 25% detected once. The sample comprised CD8+ T cells from PBMCs. Receptors were obtained from a human donor in good health (CMV status not recorded). Some clones in this sample may be carry-over from other donors' samples.

There are many counts of this clonotype. This sequence joins TRBV11-3 and TRBJ2-2; D gene ambiguous. The V end was cut by 6 bases, the J end by 9 bases, with 26 bases between. Germline values: CDR1 SGHNT, CDR2 YENEEA. This CDR3 has 17 residues. CDR3 sequence reads: CASSQSRAQPRSRELFF. The CDR3 nucleotides read TGTGCCAGCAGTCAGTCTAGGGCCCAACCGAGGTCCCGGGAGCTGTTTTTT.

This clonotype was seen a handful of times. The gene calls are TRBV6-5 and TRBJ2-4, with 11 bases identical to TRBD2. Trimming cost V 5 bases and J 8 bases; bases outside gene matches: 8. CDR3 size: 15 residues. CDR1 and CDR2 (germline): MNHEY, SVGAGI. The CDR3 DNA follows: TGTGCCAGCAGTCAACTAGCGGGGGCCGGGGACATTCAGTACTTC. This translates into CASSQLAGAGDIQYF.

The chain is built from TRBV20-1 and TRBJ2-7; no reliable D call. V lost 0 bases and J 0 bases, leaving 6 bases between the germline ends. Germline V gene lookup returns CDR1 DFQATT and CDR2 SNEGSKA (reference sequence). The CDR3 consists of 13 residues. This CDR3 reads CSARDRASYEQYV. Written as DNA, the CDR3 is TGCAGTGCTAGAGATAGGGCCTCCTACGAGCAGTACGTC.

V usage is TRBV5-6 and J usage is TRBJ2-2; a weak D match, TRBD1 (6 bases). Germline loops: CDR1 SGHDT, CDR2 YYEEEE. The CDR3 covers 15 residues. The V and J ends lost 0 bases and 3 bases respectively, with 9 bases between them. The CDR3 loop is CASSLDRVDTGELFF. CDR3 nucleotide sequence: TGTGCCAGCAGCTTGGACAGGGTCGACACCGGGGAGCTGTTTTTT.

This clonotype was seen ten or more times. The J gene is TRBJ2-4, the V gene TRBV6-5, with 9 bases lining up with TRBD1. The V gene end was trimmed by 4 bases and the J gene end by 8 bases; junction bases not matched to a gene: 6. This CDR3 has 14 residues. From germline, CDR1 is MNHEY and CDR2 SVGAGI. CDR3 nucleotides: TGTGCCAGCAGTTCACAGGGGGCTATGGACATTCAGTACTTC. Encoded protein: CASSSQGAMDIQYF.

In its sample, this clonotype was seen once. The J gene is TRBJ2-2, the V gene TRBV7-6; D is unclear. The V gene lost 2 bases and the J gene lost 8 bases, with 15 bases spanning the gap. The germline V gene has CDR1 SGHVS and CDR2 FNYEAQ. The CDR3 sequence is 15 residues long. CDR3 sequence: CASSLTLRESGELFF. The CDR3 nucleotides are TGTGCCAGCAGCTTAACGCTACGCGAATCGGGGGAGCTGTTTTTT.

The gene calls are TRBV15 and TRBJ2-1; perhaps TRBD1 as D (5 bases). The V gene lost 1 base and the J gene lost 3 bases, with 13 bases spanning the gap. The length of the CDR3 is 16 residues. Germline loops: CDR1 LNHNV, CDR2 YYDKDF (reference sequence). The CDR3 DNA follows: TGTGCCACCAGCAGAGGTGCAACAGGCCTCTACAATGAGCAGTTCTTC. Protein sequence: CATSRGATGLYNEQFF.

This clonotype was recorded only once. The chain links TRBV12-3 or TRBV12-4 to TRBJ2-5; 11 bases are a match to TRBD1. V shed 7 bases, J shed 2 bases, and the junction held 12 bases outside the gene matches. The CDR3 covers 17 residues. The CDR3 bases are TGTGCCAGCACTTTTGGGATCCGGGACAGGGGGCAAGAGACCCAGTACTTC. Its translation: CASTFGIRDRGQETQYF.

This sequence joins TRBV27 and TRBJ2-1; 7 nucleotides line up with TRBD1. CDR3 length equals 14 residues. With V trimmed by 8 bases and J by 1 base, 5 bases remained unmatched. Germline V lookup: CDR1 MNHEY, CDR2 SMNVEV (reference sequence). The CDR3, as DNA: TGTGCCAGCGGCTACAGGGGATCCTACAATGAGCAGTTCTTC. Protein: CASGYRGSYNEQFF.

In this sample, this clonotype turned up a few times. The gene calls are TRBV5-5 and TRBJ1-2; D is unclear. Deletions cut 1 base from V and 0 bases from J, with 10 bases between. Germline-derived CDR1 and CDR2 are SGHKS and YYEKEE (reference sequence). CDR3 length: 15 amino acids. This chain's CDR3 is CASSLMAAPNYGYTF. The CDR3 bases are TGTGCCAGCAGCTTGATGGCAGCTCCTAACTATGGCTACACCTTC.

This clonotype was counted only a few times. The chain combines TRBV27 with TRBJ2-7, with D possibly TRBD1 on 5 matching bases. This CDR3 is built from 14 residues. V was cut by 3 bases and J by 5 bases, with 14 bases left in between. Germline values: CDR1 MNHEY, CDR2 SMNVEV (reference sequence). Here the CDR3 reads CASSLVAGMNEQYV. The CDR3 DNA is TGTGCCAGCAGTTTGGTGGCAGGGATGAACGAGCAGTACGTC.

The sample holds a few counts of this clonotype. The gene calls are TRBV15 and TRBJ2-5; 8 bases are a match to TRBD2. CDR3 length: 13 residues. Trimming at V came to 5 bases and at J to 4 bases, leaving 3 bases not matched to a gene. Germline V gives CDR1 LNHNV, CDR2 YYDKDF (reference sequence). The CDR3 reads CATSPGLVETQYF. The DNA for the CDR3 is TGTGCCACCAGCCCGGGACTAGTAGAGACCCAGTACTTC.

The rearrangement joins TRBV6-2 or TRBV6-3 to TRBJ2-5, with D unresolved. Trimming took 4 bases from V and 2 from J, leaving 14 bases between them. The CDR3 runs 15 residues. Germline loops: CDR1 MNHEY, CDR2 SVGEGT. In nucleotides, the CDR3 is TGTGCCAGCAGTTTTCCCGGCCGGGCACAAGAGACCCAGTACTTC. Encoded protein: CASSFPGRAQETQYF.

There are a few counts of this clonotype. This sequence joins TRBV27 and TRBJ1-2, with D perhaps matching TRBD1 (5 bases). Germline values: CDR1 MNHEY, CDR2 SMNVEV (reference sequence). Between the trimmed V and J ends, which lost 3 bases and 4 bases, there was a span of 15 bases. The CDR3 sequence is 15 residues long. The CDR3 DNA reads TGTGCCAGCAGTTTTAGGGAAGGGGACCTCTATGGCTACACCTTC. It codes for CASSFREGDLYGYTF.

Ten or more counts support this clonotype. J is TRBJ1-1 and V is TRBV7-9; 8 bases map to TRBD1. V shed 3 bases and J 1 base; nucleotides not matched to a gene: 4. CDR1 and CDR2 (germline): SEHNR, FQNEAQ (reference sequence). CDR3 length: 15 residues. CDR3 loop: CASSFPDRGNTEAFF. For the CDR3, the DNA is TGTGCCAGCAGCTTTCCCGACAGGGGGAACACTGAAGCTTTCTTT.

The chain is built from TRBV19 and TRBJ2-7, with 9 bases aligning to TRBD1. V was pared by 5 bases and J by 2 bases, with 7 bases of the junction left unmatched. The CDR3 is made up of 15 amino acids. From germline, CDR1 is LNHDA and CDR2 SQIVND (reference sequence). The CDR3 DNA sequence: TGTGCCAGTAGTGCGGGACAGGGCCCAGCCTACGAGCAGTACTTC. Residues: CASSAGQGPAYEQYF.

The chain links TRBV19 to TRBJ2-7, with a possible D match to TRBD1 (6 bases). The CDR3 has 15 amino acids. The germline gives CDR1 LNHDA, CDR2 SQIVND (reference sequence). V lost 3 bases, J lost 0 bases, and 12 bases lay in between. DNA of the CDR3: TGTGCCAGTAGTATCGGAGACAGGCACTCCTACGAGCAGTACTTC. Translated: CASSIGDRHSYEQYF.

This rearrangement joins TRBV28 to TRBJ1-5, with D hard to call. The CDR3 has 14 residues. The germline V gene encodes CDR1 MDHEN and CDR2 SYDVKM. Trimming removed 3 bases from V and 5 bases from J, with 11 bases in between. This CDR3 is CASSFRASYQPQHF. CDR3 in DNA: TGTGCCAGCAGTTTCCGGGCATCTTATCAGCCCCAGCATTTT. The whole variable domain, remainder taken from reference TRBV28 and TRBJ1-5, is DVKVTQSSRYLVKRTGEKVFLECVQDMDHENMFWYRQDPGLGLRLIYFSYDVKMKEKGDIPEGYSVSREKKERFSLILESASTNQTSMYLCASSFRASYQPQHFGDGTRLSIL.

This clonotype was seen repeatedly, ten times or more. The genes are TRBV28 and TRBJ2-7; no clear D. The V end lost 6 bases, the J end lost 5 bases, and 11 bases lay between the germline ends. Germline lookup yields CDR1 MDHEN and CDR2 SYDVKM. This CDR3 comprises 12 residues. CDR3 protein: CASSLQSNEQYF. As DNA, the CDR3 is TGTGCCAGCAGCTTACAGTCCAACGAGCAGTACTTC. The full variable domain, its missing parts supplied by reference TRBV28 and TRBJ2-7, is DVKVTQSSRYLVKRTGEKVFLECVQDMDHENMFWYRQDPGLGLRLIYFSYDVKMKEKGDIPEGYSVSREKKERFSLILESASTNQTSMYLCASSLQSNEQYFGPGTRLTVT.

This clonotype was recorded a few times. This chain connects TRBV29-1 to TRBJ2-7; no clear D. Germline V gene lookup returns CDR1 SQVTM and CDR2 ANQGSEA. This CDR3 has 13 residues. V dropped 1 base and J dropped 6 bases, with 13 bases sitting between them. This CDR3 reads CSVEGRVVGEQYF. As DNA, the CDR3 is TGCAGCGTTGAAGGTAGGGTTGTCGGCGAGCAGTACTTC.

This clonotype occurred a few times. V gene TRBV2 combines with J gene TRBJ2-7; TRBD1 matches at 7 bases. V dropped 7 bases and J dropped 5; count of bases not matched to a gene: 5. The CDR3 covers 12 residues. Germline values: CDR1 SNHLY, CDR2 FYNNEI. CDR3 DNA: TGTGCCAGCACGGACAGGTGGCACGAGCAGTACGTC. It translates to CASTDRWHEQYV.

In this sample, this clonotype turned up a few times. V usage is TRBV28 and J usage is TRBJ2-2, with 10 nucleotides matching TRBD2. The trim removed 6 bases at V and 5 bases at J, leaving 9 bases unmatched. Germline V CDR1 and CDR2: MDHEN, SYDVKM. This CDR3 comprises 16 residues. CDR3 sequence reads: CASRSGAGGRTGELFF. CDR3 in DNA: TGTGCCAGCAGGTCTGGAGCGGGGGGGCGAACCGGGGAGCTGTTTTTT.

The rearrangement joins TRBV27 to TRBJ2-7; D perhaps matches TRBD1 (5 bases). CDR1 and CDR2 (germline): MNHEY, SMNVEV (reference sequence). V was shortened by 0 bases and J by 3 bases, with 15 bases between the two germline ends. CDR3 size: 16 residues. CDR3 coding DNA: TGTGCCAGCAGTTTATCCCGGACAACCTCGGTCTACGAGCAGTACTTC. The encoded protein is CASSLSRTTSVYEQYF.

Regarding this clonotype: A much larger clone differs from this one at a single base, so this may be a read error. The rearrangement joins TRBV7-3 to TRBJ2-1; possibly TRBD2 for D (6 bases). CDR3 length equals 15 residues. CDR1 and CDR2 (germline): SGHTA, FQGTGA. V dropped 5 bases and J dropped 3 bases, with 14 bases sitting between them. In DNA form, the CDR3 reads TGTGCCAGCAGCGTAGAAACGGGGGTCTACAATGAGCAGTTCTTC. As protein: CASSVETGVYNEQFF.

Points on this clonotype: This may stem from a read error, because a much larger clone lies one nucleotide away. The chain uses TRBV7-8 and TRBJ2-3, with a possible D match to TRBD2 (5 bases). The CDR3 covers 13 residues. Germline CDR1 and CDR2: SGHVS and FQNEAQ. As DNA, the CDR3 is TGTGCCAGCAGCTTAGCGCGGGCAGATATGCAGTATTTT. Its protein is CASSLARADMQYF.

This clonotype was observed a handful of times. The chain is built from TRBV5-5 and TRBJ1-1; the D is unclear. Germline CDR1 reads SGHKS; CDR2 reads YYEKEE (reference sequence). V lost 3 bases to trimming and J lost 2 bases, with 14 bases between them. The CDR3 length is 15 residues. CDR3 DNA sequence: TGTGCCAGCAGCTCCCTCGGGAACTCAAACACTGAAGCTTTCTTT. It encodes CASSSLGNSNTEAFF.

This chain uses TRBV29-1 with TRBJ2-3; D is possibly TRBD1 (6 bases). CDR1 and CDR2 (germline): SQVTM, ANQGSEA. This CDR3 spans 14 amino acids. V shed 4 bases and J shed 4 bases, with 15 bases lying between them. This chain's CDR3 is CSVGSGVVADTQYF. As DNA, the CDR3 is TGCAGCGTTGGTTCAGGGGTGGTAGCAGATACGCAGTATTTT.

The chain recombines TRBV14 with TRBJ2-1; D could derive from TRBD1 or TRBD2 (5 bases each). V dropped 3 bases and J dropped 4 bases, with 7 bases sitting between them. The CDR3 sequence is 13 residues long. Germline CDR1 SGHDN, CDR2 FVKESK. Here the CDR3 reads CASSHWGYNEQFF. The CDR3 region has the DNA TGTGCCAGCAGCCATTGGGGGTACAATGAGCAGTTCTTC.

This clonotype has only a few counts. This chain's CDR3 is CASGERGVTDTQYF. The CDR3 DNA sequence: TGTGCCAGCGGAGAGCGGGGGGTGACGGATACGCAGTATTTT. The J gene is TRBJ2-3, the V gene TRBV28; 9 bases match TRBD2. The V gene end was trimmed by 8 bases and the J gene end by 6 bases; junction bases not matched to a gene: 9. The CDR3 runs 14 residues. Germline values: CDR1 MDHEN, CDR2 SYDVKM. The whole variable domain, filled in from reference TRBV28 and TRBJ2-3, reads DVKVTQSSRYLVKRTGEKVFLECVQDMDHENMFWYRQDPGLGLRLIYFSYDVKMKEKGDIPEGYSVSREKKERFSLILESASTNQTSMYLCASGERGVTDTQYFGPGTRLTVL.

Of note for this clonotype: A much more abundant neighbour one base away suggests this may be a read error. J is TRBJ1-1 and V is TRBV7-2, with D possibly being TRBD1 (5 bases). The CDR3 covers 12 residues. Germline V gene lookup returns CDR1 SGHTA and CDR2 FQGNSA. The DNA for the CDR3 is TGTGTCAGCAGCTTAGGAGCCGGGGACGCTTTCTTT. Translation: CVSSLGAGDAFF.

This clonotype was found a few times. The chain carries TRBV2 and TRBJ2-5; no clear D gene. Trimming left V 3 bases short and J 2 bases short, with 7 bases between. From germline, CDR1 is SNHLY and CDR2 FYNNEI. The CDR3 is 13 residues long. The CDR3 loop reads CASSDVPQETQYF. The CDR3 nucleotides are TGTGCCAGCAGTGACGTTCCACAAGAGACCCAGTACTTC.